These 7 T cell receptor beta chains were all obtained from the same sample, sequenced in a study of blood T cell repertoires in COVID-19. Measured with immunoSEQ multiplex PCR; TCRdb has only the in-frame clones, and not every one. The sample records some 120,000 clones, approximately 68% being singletons. Specimen: peripheral blood. Every receptor here comes from a woman between 70 and 85 years old with acute or convalescent COVID-19.

The chain joins TRBV24-1 to TRBJ2-3, with 7 bases that match TRBD1. CDR3 length: 17 amino acids. The V gene end was trimmed by 2 bases and the J gene end by 7 bases; junction bases not matched to a gene: 14. Germline CDR1 is KGHDR and CDR2 is SFDVKD. The CDR3 DNA follows: TGTGCCACCAGTGATTCAGCGGCCGGGACAGCTTATTATACGCAGTATTTT. Residues: CATSDSAAGTAYYTQYF.

Concerning this clone: At the DNA level, this CDR3 is encoded by other sequences in the same sample as well. This chain connects TRBV20-1 to TRBJ1-2; 8 bases agree with TRBD1. Germline CDR1 DFQATT, CDR2 SNEGSKA (reference sequence). Losses at the gene ends were 5 bases for V and 4 bases for J; bases not matched to a gene: 0. CDR3 size: 11 residues. Here the CDR3 reads CSAGQGYGYTF. The DNA of the CDR3 is TGCAGTGCTGGACAGGGCTATGGCTACACCTTC.

This clone turned up a few times. The chain uses TRBV29-1 and TRBJ2-7; 9 nucleotides line up with TRBD2. The CDR3 runs to 14 residues. In germline, CDR1 is SQVTM, CDR2 ANQGSEA. Trimming took 6 bases from V and 5 from J; bases not matched to a gene: 11. The CDR3 region has the DNA TGCAGCGTCGGAGGGCTAGCGGGGACGAACGAGCAGTACTTC. Protein product: CSVGGLAGTNEQYF.

The chain has TRBV5-1 and TRBJ2-1; 9 bases agree with TRBD1. The CDR3 extends over 16 amino acids. The ends lost 0 bases at V and 3 bases at J; junction bases unmatched: 4. Germline CDR1 reads SGHRS; CDR2 reads YFSETQ. The CDR3 sequence is CASSLERGQGYNEQFF. The CDR3 nucleotides are TGCGCCAGCAGCTTGGAACGGGGACAGGGCTACAATGAGCAGTTCTTC.

The chain links TRBV30 to TRBJ1-5; D ambiguous. V dropped 1 base and J dropped 3 bases, with 7 bases sitting between them. This CDR3 is 13 amino acids long. CDR1 and CDR2 (germline): GTSNPN, SVGIG (reference sequence). CDR3 region: CAWSGQNNQPQHF. The CDR3 coding sequence is TGTGCCTGGAGTGGACAAAACAATCAGCCCCAGCATTTT.

The rearrangement links TRBV21-1 to TRBJ1-2. TRBV21-1 is noted as a pseudogene. The CDR3 has 14 residues. This CDR3 is CASSKRVRSHGYTF. As DNA, the CDR3 is TGTGCCAGCAGCAAACGGGTGAGGTCCCATGGCTACACCTTC.

This clone has a handful of counts. The chain couples TRBV19 to TRBJ2-3; 9 bases align to TRBD2. This CDR3 contains 15 residues. Germline loops: CDR1 LNHDA, CDR2 SQIVND (reference sequence). The J segment lost 5 bases and the V segment lost 4 bases, leaving 7 bases of the junction unmatched. The CDR3, as DNA: TGTGCCAGTAGTAGTGCGGGGGGGCCAGGAGATACGCAGTATTTT. Amino acids: CASSSAGGPGDTQYF.